A single sample gave rise to the 16 T cell receptor beta chains below, sequenced in a study of cytomegalovirus exposure and HLA in healthy donors. PCR was performed using 60 Vbeta and 13 Jbeta primers. The protocol was immunoSEQ multiplex PCR, while the TCRdb copy is restricted to in-frame clones and leaves out a portion. The sample gives 95,000 to 150,000 clones, 83% of which show up once; approximately 3.6% is in the top ten. Source material: PBMCs. These receptor sequences come from a woman in her thirties or forties in good health and CMV-seropositive.

V usage is TRBV4-1 and J usage is TRBJ2-1, with TRBD2 identical over 8 bases. CDR1 is MGHRA, CDR2 YSYEKL, per germline. The CDR3 sequence is 16 residues long. V lost 1 base, J lost 8 bases, and 10 bases stayed unmatched. The CDR3 is CASSQVFQREFDEQFF. Written as DNA, the CDR3 is TGCGCCAGCAGCCAAGTTTTCCAGCGGGAGTTTGATGAGCAGTTCTTC.

The chain has TRBV10-3 and TRBJ2-3; 9 bases match TRBD2. This CDR3 is 17 amino acids long. Germline CDR1 reads ENHRY; CDR2 reads SYGVKD. Germline trimming cut 4 bases from V and 0 bases from J; bases unmatched to any gene: 8. The CDR3 loop is CAISGGREGPSTDTQYF. Written as DNA, the CDR3 is TGTGCCATCAGTGGGGGGCGGGAGGGCCCTAGCACAGATACGCAGTATTTT.

The chain recombines TRBV2 with TRBJ2-5; D gene uncertain. Per germline, CDR1 SNHLY and CDR2 FYNNEI. The V and J ends lost 6 bases and 0 bases respectively, with 8 bases between them. The CDR3 is made up of 13 amino acids. The CDR3 DNA is TGTGCCAGCAGAGTAGAGTACCAAGAGACCCAGTACTTC. This codes for CASRVEYQETQYF.

The chain carries TRBV5-6 and TRBJ2-4, with D perhaps TRBD1 (6 bases). V lost 5 bases and J 2 bases, leaving 14 bases between the germline ends. The CDR3 runs 15 residues. The germline V gene encodes CDR1 SGHDT and CDR2 YYEEEE. The CDR3 bases are TGTGCCAGCAGTCAACAGGGTGGGACCAAAAACATTCAGTACTTC. Its protein is CASSQQGGTKNIQYF.

The chain joins TRBV7-6 to TRBJ1-2, with 10 bases aligning to TRBD1. Germline CDR1 and CDR2: SGHVS and FNYEAQ. The CDR3 covers 14 residues. J gave up 8 bases and V 2 bases, and 5 bases lay outside the gene matches. The CDR3 reads CASSLRQGAGGYTF. DNA for the CDR3: TGTGCCAGCAGCTTAAGACAGGGGGCTGGAGGCTACACCTTC.

The chain uses TRBV28 and TRBJ1-1, with a possible D match to TRBD1 (6 bases). V shed 8 bases and J shed 5 bases, with 18 bases lying between them. This CDR3 has 14 amino acids. Germline-derived CDR1 and CDR2 are MDHEN and SYDVKM. The CDR3 here is CASYSHGGRTEAFF. The CDR3 bases are TGTGCCAGCTACTCCCACGGGGGGCGGACTGAAGCTTTCTTT.

The chain employs TRBV2 and TRBJ1-1, with 8 nucleotides matching TRBD1. The CDR3 is made up of 14 amino acids. The V gene end was trimmed by 7 bases and the J gene end by 7 bases; junction bases not matched to a gene: 11. CDR1 and CDR2 from the germline V gene are SNHLY and FYNNEI. As DNA, the CDR3 is TGTGCCAGCAAGGAGACAGGGGAATCGGGTGAAGCTTTCTTT. Residues: CASKETGESGEAFF.

The chain links TRBV7-8 to TRBJ1-1; D is uncertain. Per germline, CDR1 SGHVS and CDR2 FQNEAQ. V was pared by 0 bases and J by 1 base, with 6 bases between. This CDR3 comprises 14 residues. The CDR3 DNA reads as TGTGCCAGCAGCTTAGCTCCAGAGAACACTGAAGCTTTCTTT. Residues: CASSLAPENTEAFF.

DNA for the CDR3: TGTGCCAGTCAGCCGGGGGGGCACGGCAACAATGAGCAGTTCTTC. This gives the protein CASQPGGHGNNEQFF. The chain carries TRBV27 and TRBJ2-1, with TRBD2 identical over 8 bases. Germline V CDR1 and CDR2: MNHEY, SMNVEV (reference sequence). The junction had 12 bases not matched to a gene; V was cut back by 9 bases and J by 5 bases. CDR3 size: 15 residues.

J is TRBJ2-1 and V is TRBV7-9, with TRBD2 matching over 8 bases. The CDR3 is made up of 12 amino acids. Looked up from germline, CDR1 is SEHNR and CDR2 is FQNEAQ (reference sequence). The junction had 1 base not matched to a gene; V was cut back by 5 bases and J by 7 bases. CDR3 sequence (DNA): TGTGCCAGCAGCCCGGGAGGGAATGAGCAGTTCTTC. This gives the protein CASSPGGNEQFF.

The gene calls are TRBV19 and TRBJ2-1, with 7 bases identical to TRBD1. The CDR3 runs to 15 residues. Germline V lookup: CDR1 LNHDA, CDR2 SQIVND (reference sequence). J gave up 3 bases and V 7 bases, and 9 bases lay outside the gene matches. CDR3 in amino acids: CASKGYRGDYNEQFF. The DNA of the CDR3 is TGTGCCAGTAAGGGGTACAGGGGCGACTACAATGAGCAGTTCTTC.

The gene calls are TRBV5-1 and TRBJ2-1; D might be TRBD1 (6 bases). Germline CDR1 reads SGHRS; CDR2 reads YFSETQ. Trimming took 0 bases from V and 6 from J, leaving 10 bases between them. The CDR3 has 14 amino acids. The CDR3 DNA is TGCGCCAGCAGCTTGGACAGGGCGGGCAATGAGCAGTTCTTC. Its translation is CASSLDRAGNEQFF.

This clone was counted a few times. V and J are TRBV9 and TRBJ2-1; TRBD1 agrees at 7 bases. V lost 0 bases, J lost 6 bases, and 18 bases stayed unmatched. The CDR3 consists of 19 residues. The germline V gene encodes CDR1 SGDLS and CDR2 YYNGEE. CDR3 amino acids: CASSVDLQTPLRTGNEQFF. CDR3 sequence (DNA): TGTGCCAGCAGCGTAGACCTACAAACTCCCCTTAGGACAGGCAATGAGCAGTTCTTC.

The CDR3 region is CASSPWVAGGNYEQYF. The CDR3, as DNA: TGTGCCAGCAGCCCCTGGGTAGCGGGGGGAAACTACGAGCAGTACTTC. The rearrangement links TRBV25-1 to TRBJ2-7; TRBD2 agrees at 10 bases. The CDR3 consists of 16 residues. Trimming took 6 bases from V and 3 from J; bases not matched to a gene: 11. The V gene's germline CDR1 is MGHDK and CDR2 SYGVNS.

This clone was picked up one time. This chain uses TRBV25-1 with TRBJ2-1; the D gene is possibly TRBD1 (6 bases). The germline gives CDR1 MGHDK, CDR2 SYGVNS. This CDR3 region has 13 residues. Trimming cost V 7 bases and J 5 bases, with 12 bases left between them. CDR3 loop: CASKVGADNEQFF. CDR3 coding DNA: TGTGCCAGCAAGGTGGGGGCTGACAATGAGCAGTTCTTC.

J is TRBJ1-4 and V is TRBV6-5, with 10 bases aligning to TRBD1. This CDR3 contains 14 residues. The germline gives CDR1 MNHEY, CDR2 SVGAGI. Germline trimming cut 10 bases from V and 6 bases from J; bases unmatched to any gene: 8. The DNA for the CDR3 is TGTGCCACTGGAGGGACAGGGGCGGATGAAAAACTGTTTTTT. It codes for CATGGTGADEKLFF.